This is a list of T cell receptor beta chains from one sample in a study of T cells after yellow fever vaccination. TCRdb reprocessed the 5' RACE reads with MiXCR, giving one entry per CDR3 protein. The table has about 340,000 distinct CDR3 sequences, 8.7% seen once; the top ten hold roughly 18%. Sample: PBMCs, taken on the day of the first yellow fever vaccination. The origin of the receptors is a man aged 18 to 29 who received the YFV17D yellow fever vaccine. The conserved cysteine and the conserved F or W are not part of the CDR3 here.

J gene | V gene | CDR3 protein
TRBJ1-2 | TRBV6-5 | ASSYSQGHYGYT
TRBJ2-5 | TRBV20-1 | SALGNRENQETQY
TRBJ2-5 | TRBV7-9 | ASSPPQGSQETQY
TRBJ1-1 | TRBV7-9 | ASSRGQGSEAF
TRBJ2-1 | TRBV4-2 | ASSQDRGGAYNEQF
TRBJ2-3 | TRBV5-1 | ASSLVSGAATSSTDTQY
TRBJ1-1 | TRBV2 | ASSVPGSSTEAF
TRBJ1-2 | TRBV20-1 | SARQGLHYGYT
TRBJ2-7 | TRBV5-1 | ASSARTGRWQY
TRBJ2-3 | TRBV12-3/TRBV12-4 | ASSPLGGDTQY
TRBJ2-1 | TRBV20-1 | SARDGPPYNEQF
TRBJ2-1 | TRBV9 | ASSPTGVRGAVEF
TRBJ2-5 | TRBV7-2 | ASSIDNQETQY
TRBJ1-4 | TRBV5-5 | ASSPQSVTNEKLF
TRBJ2-1 | TRBV7-9 | ASSLDRGGYNEQF
TRBJ2-7 | TRBV3-1 | ASSQGQGRYEQY
TRBJ2-1 | TRBV28 | ASSLGWGVHEQF
TRBJ2-5 | TRBV7-7 | ASSLDGLLGNQY
TRBJ1-6 | TRBV7-9 | ASSLLVDSPLH
TRBJ2-1 | TRBV6-5 | ASSYSAGSYNEQF
TRBJ1-1 | TRBV5-5 | ASSFLGTNTEAF
TRBJ2-3 | TRBV20-1 | SAMDPGTLRTDTQY
TRBJ1-5 | TRBV7-9 | ASSSYEGGYSNQPQH
TRBJ2-1 | TRBV6-2/TRBV6-3 | ASNSFGGNEQF
TRBJ2-7 | TRBV5-1 | ASSLGGPGVFRTYEQY
TRBJ1-5 | TRBV27 | ASSWGLNSNQPQH
TRBJ2-5 | TRBV6-5 | ASSSTGGRETQY
TRBJ2-3 | TRBV7-9 | ASSLAGGGGDTQY
TRBJ1-1 | TRBV5-5 | ASSKRFAGGTEAF
TRBJ2-2 | TRBV5-4 | ASSQRGGLTGELF
TRBJ1-6 | TRBV7-9 | ASSFKSGTVLLGPLH
TRBJ2-3 | TRBV6-2/TRBV6-3 | ASRRDTPITDTQY
TRBJ1-6 | TRBV6-5 | ASSSPNSPLH
TRBJ2-5 | TRBV5-1 | ASSPRGPWETQY
TRBJ1-6 | TRBV19 | ASSAGQGREKSPLH
TRBJ1-1 | TRBV29-1 | SVDWGWGTEAF
TRBJ2-6 | TRBV7-9 | ASSRDRNYGANVLT
TRBJ2-3 | TRBV10-3 | AIRQGSADTQY
TRBJ2-1 | TRBV5-1 | ASSLFLAGGYNEQF
TRBJ2-3 | TRBV7-2 | ASRPLAGGPTDTQY
TRBJ2-7 | TRBV9 | ASSVAGTSGAMYEQY
TRBJ2-5 | TRBV6-2/TRBV6-3 | ASRTAAGETQY
TRBJ1-5 | TRBV20-1 | SARHREGIQPQH
TRBJ2-2 | TRBV5-1 | ASVAGTANTGELF
TRBJ2-6 | TRBV7-8 | ASSRTGRSGANVLT
TRBJ2-1 | TRBV4-3 | ASSQDTGGGQF
TRBJ2-2 | TRBV24-1 | ATSEPSGNTGELF
TRBJ1-2 | TRBV20-1 | SAVPRDNSEGGYT
TRBJ2-2 | TRBV12-3/TRBV12-4 | ASGQANTGELF